These 30 T cell receptor beta chains were all obtained from the same sample, sequenced in a study of response to subunit inactivated influenza vaccine. TCRdb redid the calling of the RT-PCR reads with MiXCR, one entry per CDR3 protein. The sample lists hundreds of thousands of distinct CDR3 sequences; roughly 14% were seen once. The sample was PBMCs from blood, taken about 11 days after vaccination. These receptors originate from a man aged 50-59 years who received an inactivated influenza vaccine.

There are a few counts of this clonotype. This chain uses TRBV28 with TRBJ2-3; 8 nucleotides align to TRBD2. Unmatched junction bases numbered 6, after V lost 5 bases and J lost 5 bases. Looked up from germline, CDR1 is MDHEN and CDR2 is SYDVKM. CDR3 length: 14 residues. The CDR3 protein is CASSTAGVGDTQYF. The CDR3 bases are TGTGCCAGCAGTACAGCGGGGGTGGGAGATACGCAGTATTTT.

The V and J genes are TRBV7-9 and TRBJ2-5; TRBD1 aligns across 9 bases. This CDR3 contains 16 residues. Trimming removed 5 bases from V and 4 bases from J; junction bases left unmatched: 11. Germline-derived CDR1 and CDR2 are SEHNR and FQNEAQ (reference sequence). The CDR3 sequence: CASSHSDRGVGETQYF. In DNA, the CDR3 is TGTGCCAGCAGCCACTCGGACAGGGGAGTTGGAGAGACCCAGTACTTC.

This clonotype was counted a single time. V usage is TRBV7-3 and J usage is TRBJ2-3; D possibly matches TRBD1 or TRBD2 (5 bases each). CDR3 length: 16 residues. Germline assignment: CDR1 SGHTA and CDR2 FQGTGA. Trimming left V 5 bases short and J 1 base short, with 16 bases between. The CDR3 DNA is TGTGCCAGCAGCCCCGGGACGCCGGGACGCACAGATACGCAGTATTTT. Its translation: CASSPGTPGRTDTQYF.

This clonotype occurred many times. This rearrangement joins TRBV29-1 to TRBJ1-2, with D uncertain. V was pared by 4 bases and J by 4 bases, with 10 bases between. Germline V gives CDR1 SQVTM, CDR2 ANQGSEA. CDR3 length: 12 residues. CDR3 protein: CSVGTVTYGYTF. CDR3 DNA sequence: TGCAGCGTTGGGACGGTGACCTATGGCTACACCTTC.

CDR3: CAISETLLEPRSYEQYF. Written as DNA, the CDR3 is TGTGCCATCAGTGAGACGTTGCTAGAACCTCGCTCCTACGAGCAGTACTTC. V is TRBV10-3 and J is TRBJ2-7, with D unresolved. This CDR3 has 17 amino acids. Between the trimmed V and J ends, which lost 2 bases and 0 bases, there was a span of 17 bases. The V gene's germline CDR1 is ENHRY and CDR2 SYGVKD.

This rearrangement joins TRBV7-2 to TRBJ2-7; D assignment may be TRBD1 or TRBD2 (5 bases each). This CDR3 spans 16 amino acids. The V end was cut by 0 bases, the J end by 0 bases, with 12 bases between. Germline CDR1 and CDR2: SGHTA and FQGNSA. CDR3 nucleotides: TGTGCCAGCAGCTTAGCATGGGGGACCGACTCCTACGAGCAGTACTTC. It is translated as CASSLAWGTDSYEQYF.

The V call is TRBV10-3, the J call TRBJ2-3; tentatively, D is TRBD1 (6 bases). Germline assignment: CDR1 ENHRY and CDR2 SYGVKD. V was cut by 9 bases and J by 2 bases, with 15 bases left in between. The CDR3 extends over 14 amino acids. CDR3 DNA: TGTGCCATTACTAGGGGGACCACCACAGATACGCAGTATTTT. It yields the protein CAITRGTTTDTQYF.

This clonotype was seen more than once but under ten times. CDR3 bases: TGTGCCAGCAGTAACCTCAGGGGAAGCAATCAGCCCCAGCATTTT. Protein sequence: CASSNLRGSNQPQHF. The chain couples TRBV6-2 or TRBV6-3 to TRBJ1-5; D possibly corresponds to TRBD1 (6 bases). Looked up from germline, CDR1 is MNHEY and CDR2 is SVGEGT. Between the trimmed V and J ends, which lost 5 bases and 1 base, there was a span of 12 bases. The CDR3 runs 15 residues.

The chain has TRBV4-1 and TRBJ1-2; D gene unclear. Germline V lookup: CDR1 MGHRA, CDR2 YSYEKL. CDR3 size: 16 residues. Trimming shortened V by 1 base and J by 1 base, and 13 bases separated the two germline ends. The CDR3 sequence is CASSQALRRFNYGYTF. Written as DNA, the CDR3 is TGCGCCAGCAGCCAAGCCCTCCGGAGATTTAACTATGGCTACACCTTC.

This clonotype was seen more than once but under ten times. J is TRBJ2-7 and V is TRBV12-3 or TRBV12-4; D might be TRBD1 (8 bases). V gave up 5 bases and J gave up 7 bases, with 18 bases separating them. CDR3 length: 14 amino acids. Here the CDR3 DNA reads TGTGCCAGCAGTCCCACTAACAGGGGGGGTGAGCAGTACTTC. It specifies CASSPTNRGGEQYF.

The chain carries TRBV12-3 or TRBV12-4 and TRBJ2-1; 10 bases map to TRBD1. The CDR3 totals 13 residues. V dropped 1 base and J dropped 12; count of bases not matched to a gene: 3. The CDR3 bases are TGTGCCAGCAGTTTAGGCAGGACAGGGGGGCAGTTCTTC. The encoded protein is CASSLGRTGGQFF.

The J gene is TRBJ1-2, the V gene TRBV25-1, with TRBD1 as a possible D gene (6 bases). This CDR3 spans 12 amino acids. Per the germline V gene, CDR1 is MGHDK and CDR2 is SYGVNS. V was pared by 6 bases and J by 7 bases, with 12 bases between. CDR3 coding DNA: TGTGCCAGCAGCACAGGGAGGGGTGGCTACACCTTC. Its translation is CASSTGRGGYTF.

Only a few counts were recorded for this clonotype. The rearrangement uses TRBV5-5 and TRBJ2-5; D is unresolved. V lost 2 bases and J lost 0, with 5 bases in between. Germline V CDR1 and CDR2: SGHKS, YYEKEE (reference sequence). The CDR3 runs to 13 residues. The CDR3 bases are TGTGCCAGCAGCTTCTTATACCAAGAGACCCAGTACTTC. Amino acid sequence: CASSFLYQETQYF.

This clonotype has more than one count but fewer than ten. This sequence joins TRBV7-9 and TRBJ2-5; D is unclear. Germline values: CDR1 SEHNR, CDR2 FQNEAQ (reference sequence). CDR3 size: 14 residues. V lost 4 bases and J lost 7, with 16 bases in between. CDR3 loop: CASSSPGGPGTQYF. The CDR3, as DNA: TGTGCCAGCAGCTCCCCGGGCGGCCCCGGGACCCAGTACTTC.

This chain connects TRBV18 to TRBJ1-1; 8 bases map to TRBD1. The trim removed 5 bases at V and 0 bases at J, leaving 5 bases unmatched. The length of the CDR3 is 15 residues. Germline V gene sequence: CDR1 KGHSH, CDR2 LQKENI. CDR3 in amino acids: CASSSGQGLNTEAFF. CDR3 nucleotide sequence: TGTGCCAGCTCATCTGGACAGGGACTGAACACTGAAGCTTTCTTT.

The V and J genes are TRBV28 and TRBJ2-7; tentatively, D is TRBD1 (6 bases). V lost 5 bases and J 1 base, leaving 15 bases between the germline ends. Germline CDR1 is MDHEN and CDR2 is SYDVKM. The CDR3 consists of 15 residues. The CDR3 nucleotides read TGTGCCAGCAGTGCCGCCGGGACACCTTCCTACGAGCAGTACTTC. Amino acid sequence: CASSAAGTPSYEQYF.

V and J are TRBV28 and TRBJ1-5; D unclear. The CDR3 runs to 15 residues. V was shortened by 6 bases and J by 0 bases, with 12 bases between the two germline ends. In germline, CDR1 is MDHEN, CDR2 SYDVKM. The DNA of the CDR3 is TGTGCCAGCAGCCCCGAAGGTTATAGCAATCAGCCCCAGCATTTT. This encodes CASSPEGYSNQPQHF.

A few counts support this clonotype. This chain uses TRBV12-3 or TRBV12-4 with TRBJ2-7, with TRBD2 matching 14 bases. CDR3 length equals 15 residues. The trim removed 2 bases at V and 7 bases at J, leaving 4 bases unmatched. The CDR3 region is CASSLLGLAGVEQYF. CDR3 DNA: TGTGCCAGCAGTTTACTGGGACTAGCGGGAGTTGAGCAGTACTTC.

This chain uses TRBV5-1 with TRBJ1-2; maybe TRBD1 (6 bases). Trimming left V 2 bases short and J 1 base short, with 12 bases between. From germline, CDR1 is SGHRS and CDR2 YFSETQ. There are 15 residues in the CDR3. CDR3 nucleotides: TGCGCCAGCAGCTTAGGGACAAACAATAACTATGGCTACACCTTC. It translates to CASSLGTNNNYGYTF.

This chain links TRBV4-3 with TRBJ2-1; no clear D. Trimming cost V 0 bases and J 0 bases, with 6 bases left between them. The CDR3 runs to 15 residues. Germline V gene sequence: CDR1 LGHNA, CDR2 YSLEER. CDR3 sequence reads: CASSQDKSSYNEQFF. The CDR3 DNA reads as TGCGCCAGCAGCCAAGACAAGAGCTCCTACAATGAGCAGTTCTTC.

This clonotype was seen only a few times. CDR3 bases: TGTGCCAGCAACCCGAGCGGGGGGCTAGCTTATACGCAGTATTTT. Protein: CASNPSGGLAYTQYF. V and J are TRBV12-3 or TRBV12-4 and TRBJ2-3; 9 bases line up with TRBD2. V gave up 7 bases and J gave up 7 bases; unmatched junction bases: 12. There are 15 residues in the CDR3.

This clonotype appeared many times. The chain combines TRBV18 with TRBJ2-3; D gene ambiguous. V gave up 1 base and J gave up 5 bases, with 4 bases separating them. CDR3 length: 12 residues. Germline CDR1 is KGHSH and CDR2 is LQKENI. The CDR3 coding sequence is TGTGCCAGCTCACCACAAAGAGATACGCAGTATTTT. It is translated as CASSPQRDTQYF. The complete variable domain, with remaining parts taken from reference TRBV18 and TRBJ2-3, reads NAGVMQNPRHLVRRRGQEARLRCSPMKGHSHVYWYRQLPEEGLKFMVYLQKENIIDESGMPKERFSAEFPKEGPSILRIQQVVRGDSAAYFCASSPQRDTQYFGPGTRLTVL.

The chain recombines TRBV18 with TRBJ2-5; 15 nucleotides agree with TRBD2. There are 19 residues in the CDR3. Germline V gene data show CDR1 as KGHSH and CDR2 as LQKENI. The ends lost 3 bases at V and 5 bases at J; junction bases unmatched: 13. CDR3 protein: CASSPQRTSGGAVLETQYF. The DNA of the CDR3 is TGTGCCAGCTCACCGCAACGGACTAGCGGGGGGGCCGTCCTTGAGACCCAGTACTTC.

This clonotype was counted many times. The CDR3 sequence is CSVVILAGSSGANVLTF. CDR3 DNA sequence: TGCAGCGTTGTAATACTAGCGGGTAGCTCTGGGGCCAACGTCCTGACTTTC. V gene TRBV29-1 combines with J gene TRBJ2-6; 9 nucleotides line up with TRBD2. The germline gives CDR1 SQVTM, CDR2 ANQGSEA. V was pared by 4 bases and J by 0 bases, with 7 bases of the junction left unmatched. This CDR3 has 17 residues.

This clonotype was detected only a few times. Here the CDR3 DNA reads TGCAGCGTTGAGTCTCTTTCCCCGTACGAGCAGTACTTC. This sequence encodes CSVESLSPYEQYF. The chain has TRBV29-1 and TRBJ2-7; D is unclear. The CDR3 is 13 residues long. V gave up 3 bases and J gave up 4 bases, with 13 bases separating them. The germline V gene has CDR1 SQVTM and CDR2 ANQGSEA.

Of note for this clonotype: One end of the junction is discordant with germline, which a read error may explain. The rearrangement uses TRBV20-1 and TRBJ2-5; 7 bases line up with TRBD2. The length of the CDR3 is 15 residues. Germline assignment: CDR1 DFQATT and CDR2 SNEGSKA (reference sequence). CDR3 bases: TGCTGTGCTAGAGATCTGGCGGGAGCGAAAGAGACCCAGTACTTC. Its translation is CCARDLAGAKETQYF.

The rearrangement uses TRBV7-9 and TRBJ2-6, with TRBD2 as a possible D gene (5 bases). The germline gives CDR1 SEHNR, CDR2 FQNEAQ (reference sequence). There are 16 residues in the CDR3. The V and J ends lost 2 bases and 2 bases respectively, with 10 bases between them. DNA for the CDR3: TGTGCCAGCAGCTTAAGGGCTAGCACTGGGGCCAACGTCCTGACTTTC. Translated: CASSLRASTGANVLTF.

This clonotype has just a few counts. The chain is built from TRBV5-1 and TRBJ2-1; the match to TRBD2 covers 12 bases. Germline V gene lookup returns CDR1 SGHRS and CDR2 YFSETQ. The CDR3 is made up of 15 amino acids. Germline trimming cut 3 bases from V and 7 bases from J; bases unmatched to any gene: 5. The CDR3 region is CASSWGLAGGNEQFF. The CDR3 region has the DNA TGCGCCAGCAGCTGGGGGCTAGCGGGGGGGAATGAGCAGTTCTTC.

This clonotype was detected a few times. This chain connects TRBV9 to TRBJ2-3, with 12 bases fitting TRBD1. Germline-derived CDR1 and CDR2 are SGDLS and YYNGEE. V lost 0 bases, J lost 4 bases, and 3 bases stayed unmatched. The CDR3 contains 16 residues. The CDR3 sequence is CASSVGDRGLADTQYF. In DNA form, the CDR3 reads TGTGCCAGCAGCGTAGGGGACAGGGGGCTAGCAGATACGCAGTATTTT.

A few counts support this clonotype. This chain uses TRBV6-4 with TRBJ2-1; tentatively, D is TRBD1 or TRBD2 (5 bases each). Germline CDR1 reads MRHNA; CDR2 reads SNTAGT. V dropped 2 bases and J dropped 4 bases, with 12 bases sitting between them. CDR3 length equals 15 residues. The CDR3 sequence: CASSDQIGAYNEQFF. Here the CDR3 DNA reads TGTGCCAGCAGTGACCAAATCGGGGCATACAATGAGCAGTTCTTC.